What follows are 30 T cell receptor beta chains derived from one specimen sequenced in a study of beta chain features in type 1 diabetes. Their cognate antigens are unknown. Whole-study findings and limits: Shortening that was moderate but significant affected the TCRB CDR3s of Type 1 diabetes patients in all four CD4+ subsets.

Sequencing targeted expressed TCRB transcripts, as all isolated RNA had been reverse transcribed. The assay was immunoSEQ multiplex PCR, and TCRdb's table has in-frame clones only and misses some. The sample shows hundreds of thousands of clones, over 11% of them seen only once. The sequencing input was naive CD4+ T cells from blood. All receptors derive from a young man with type 1 diabetes.

The chain employs TRBV28 and TRBJ2-7; D gene uncertain. CDR3 size: 14 residues. Trimming left V 5 bases short and J 5 bases short, with 16 bases between. CDR1 MDHEN and CDR2 SYDVKM come from the germline V gene. This chain's CDR3 is CASSPDSLAHEQYF. CDR3 coding DNA: TGTGCCAGCAGTCCAGACTCTCTGGCTCACGAGCAGTACTTC.

This clone occurred a few times. This chain joins TRBV30 and TRBJ1-5; D is undetermined. Trimming left V 2 bases short and J 2 bases short, with 7 bases between. CDR3 length: 13 amino acids. CDR1 GTSNPN and CDR2 SVGIG come from the germline V gene (reference sequence). CDR3 amino acids: CAWSIRGNQPQHF. DNA for the CDR3: TGTGCCTGGAGTATAAGGGGCAATCAGCCCCAGCATTTT.

This rearrangement joins TRBV5-8 to TRBJ1-1; D is perhaps TRBD1 (5 bases). Germline CDR1 is SGHTS and CDR2 is YDEGEE. The CDR3 has 12 amino acids. V was cut by 0 bases and J by 10 bases, with 10 bases left in between. CDR3 sequence: CASSLEGQRAFF. The CDR3 DNA reads TGTGCCAGCAGCTTGGAGGGGCAGAGAGCTTTCTTT.

As regards this clone: The junction departs from germline at one end; a sequencing error may be responsible. As DNA, the CDR3 is TGTGCCAGCAGTCGACAGGGGGTTCAGTCCCAGCATTTT. Its translation: CASSRQGVQSQHF. The chain recombines TRBV28 with TRBJ1-5; the match to TRBD1 covers 9 bases. Germline V gene sequence: CDR1 MDHEN, CDR2 SYDVKM. The CDR3 spans 13 residues.

Only a few counts were recorded for this clone. This chain links TRBV4-1 with TRBJ2-1, with D possibly being TRBD2 (5 bases). V was pared by 0 bases and J by 9 bases, with 9 bases between. Germline values: CDR1 MGHRA, CDR2 YSYEKL. The CDR3 is 13 residues long. In nucleotides, the CDR3 is TGCGCCAGCAGCCAAGACCTAGAGGGTGAGCAGTTCTTC. This codes for CASSQDLEGEQFF.

This rearrangement joins TRBV7-8 to TRBJ2-1, with a weak D call TRBD2 (5 bases). Trimming shortened V by 10 bases and J by 3 bases, and 22 bases separated the two germline ends. This CDR3 has 16 residues. CDR1 is SGHVS, CDR2 FQNEAQ, per germline. CDR3 DNA: TGTGCCACCCAGACGGACCCTTCCGGGATCTACAATGAGCAGTTCTTC. It yields the protein CATQTDPSGIYNEQFF.

The table lists this clone with a few counts. The chain employs TRBV2 and TRBJ2-3; D is ambiguous. CDR1 is SNHLY, CDR2 FYNNEI, per germline. V was trimmed by 2 bases and J by 5 bases, leaving 17 bases between them. The CDR3 contains 16 residues. Here the CDR3 reads CASSERRSNVGDTQYF. The CDR3 DNA reads TGTGCCAGCAGTGAAAGAAGAAGTAACGTCGGAGATACGCAGTATTTT.

This clone occurred a few times. The gene calls are TRBV27 and TRBJ1-2; 7 bases line up with TRBD1. Germline values: CDR1 MNHEY, CDR2 SMNVEV (reference sequence). J gave up 4 bases and V 6 bases, and 5 bases lay outside the gene matches. This CDR3 spans 13 amino acids. CDR3 sequence reads: CASRQQGIYGYTF. The CDR3 nucleotides are TGTGCCAGCAGGCAACAGGGGATCTATGGCTACACCTTC.

J is TRBJ2-1 and V is TRBV5-1, with D perhaps TRBD2 (6 bases). V lost 2 bases to trimming and J lost 0 bases, with 15 bases between them. Germline CDR1 and CDR2: SGHRS and YFSETQ. CDR3 size: 17 residues. The CDR3 spells CASSLDRGSDSYNEQFF. As DNA, the CDR3 is TGCGCCAGCAGCTTAGATCGGGGGTCCGACTCCTACAATGAGCAGTTCTTC.

This clone was picked up a small number of times. The chain links TRBV7-9 to TRBJ2-1; the D gene is possibly TRBD1 (6 bases). Germline CDR1 SEHNR, CDR2 FQNEAQ (reference sequence). This CDR3 has 15 residues. Deletions cut 5 bases from V and 0 bases from J, with 11 bases between. The CDR3 DNA reads as TGTGCCAGCAGCGGAGCAGGGGACTCCTACAATGAGCAGTTCTTC. Amino acids: CASSGAGDSYNEQFF.

As for this clone: Compared with germline, one end of the junction differs, possibly owing to a read error. The chain is built from TRBV29-1 and TRBJ2-5; TRBD1 matches at 7 bases. Per germline, CDR1 SQVTM and CDR2 ANQGSEA. The CDR3 sequence is 12 residues long. CDR3 sequence reads: CSVQDRAETQYF. In DNA form, the CDR3 reads TGCAGCGTTCAAGACAGGGCTGAGACCCAGTACTTC.

Only a few counts were recorded for this clone. V usage is TRBV5-1 and J usage is TRBJ2-3; perhaps TRBD2 as D (5 bases). From germline, CDR1 is SGHRS and CDR2 YFSETQ. V lost 0 bases to trimming and J lost 2 bases, with 13 bases between them. The CDR3 extends over 16 amino acids. The CDR3 bases are TGCGCCAGCAGCTTGGGCTTGAGAGGGTCCACAGATACGCAGTATTTT. Translated, it gives CASSLGLRGSTDTQYF.

In this sample, this clone turned up a few times. The CDR3 here is CASSSYRGTGELFF. Here the CDR3 DNA reads TGTGCCAGCAGCTCGTACAGGGGAACCGGGGAGCTGTTTTTT. The chain employs TRBV11-3 and TRBJ2-2; TRBD1 agrees at 7 bases. CDR1 and CDR2 from the germline V gene are SGHNT and YENEEA. CDR3 size: 14 residues. After removal of 4 bases from V and 5 bases from J, the junction contained 4 bases not matched to a gene.

The rearrangement uses TRBV11-2 and TRBJ1-1; D is ambiguous. Germline V gene sequence: CDR1 SGHAT, CDR2 FQNNGV. Trimming removed 5 bases at V and 5 bases at J, with 9 bases between. This CDR3 comprises 12 residues. The CDR3 sequence: CASSQSQTEAFF. The CDR3 nucleotides read TGTGCCAGCAGCCAAAGCCAAACTGAAGCTTTCTTT.

This clone was recorded a few times. The chain employs TRBV27 and TRBJ2-3; 7 positions match TRBD1. The germline CDR1 and CDR2 sequences are MNHEY and SMNVEV (reference sequence). The CDR3 runs 17 residues. J lost 6 bases, V lost 4 bases, and 16 bases had no gene match. The CDR3 region is CASSSRGTAVLADTQYF. In DNA form, the CDR3 reads TGTGCCAGCAGTTCCAGAGGGACAGCCGTACTTGCTGATACGCAGTATTTT.

This rearrangement joins TRBV5-6 to TRBJ1-1; the match to TRBD1 covers 8 bases. This CDR3 has 13 amino acids. Germline-derived CDR1 and CDR2 are SGHDT and YYEEEE. V dropped 5 bases and J dropped 3; count of bases not matched to a gene: 3. The CDR3 protein is CASRPQGDTEAFF. The CDR3 bases are TGTGCCAGCAGACCACAGGGGGACACTGAAGCTTTCTTT.

The rearrangement uses TRBV30 and TRBJ1-2; D not resolved. The germline V and J ends were trimmed by 0 bases and 3 bases, with 5 bases remaining between them. This CDR3 has 12 amino acids. Germline CDR1 GTSNPN, CDR2 SVGIG (reference sequence). In DNA, the CDR3 is TGTGCCTGGAGTGTGGTGGACTATGGCTACACCTTC. As protein: CAWSVVDYGYTF.

The genes are TRBV7-9 and TRBJ2-2, with 10 bases aligning to TRBD1. Germline V gives CDR1 SEHNR, CDR2 FQNEAQ (reference sequence). Trimming removed 7 bases from V and 6 bases from J; junction bases left unmatched: 11. This CDR3 has 16 amino acids. The CDR3 DNA sequence: TGTGCCAGCAACGATTCGCCGGGACAGGGGCCCGGGGAGCTGTTTTTT. Protein product: CASNDSPGQGPGELFF.

Comments on this clone: The sample has other DNA sequences that encode this CDR3 too. The gene calls are TRBV7-2 and TRBJ2-1; D not certain. This CDR3 has 13 residues. Germline V gene sequence: CDR1 SGHTA, CDR2 FQGNSA. V was pared by 1 base and J by 5 bases, with 6 bases between. The CDR3 coding sequence is TGTGCCAGCAGCTTAGGGCAGAACAATGAGCAGTTCTTC. This gives the protein CASSLGQNNEQFF.

This clone was observed a few times. V and J are TRBV5-4 and TRBJ2-7; 7 bases agree with TRBD1. The CDR3 has 15 residues. Losses at the gene ends were 4 bases for V and 6 bases for J; bases not matched to a gene: 13. Germline V gene sequence: CDR1 SGHNT, CDR2 YYREEE (reference sequence). CDR3 coding DNA: TGTGCCAGCAGCGCGCCGACAGGGACCCTAGCCGAGCAGTACTTC. Translating gives CASSAPTGTLAEQYF.

This clone has just a few counts. The rearrangement links TRBV30 to TRBJ1-4; perhaps TRBD1 as D (5 bases). There are 15 residues in the CDR3. Trimming cost V 4 bases and J 4 bases, with 16 bases left between them. Germline V gives CDR1 GTSNPN, CDR2 SVGIG (reference sequence). The CDR3 bases are TGTGCCTGGACGAGGGGAGGGAGACTTAATGAAAAACTGTTTTTT. Protein product: CAWTRGGRLNEKLFF.

The chain recombines TRBV11-2 with TRBJ2-3; D call uncertain. Germline values: CDR1 SGHAT, CDR2 FQNNGV. This CDR3 is 17 amino acids long. Trimming pared 5 bases from V and 2 bases from J, leaving 20 bases between. This CDR3 is CASSPRRPDGYTDTQYF. As DNA, the CDR3 is TGTGCCAGCAGCCCACGCAGGCCTGACGGGTACACAGATACGCAGTATTTT.

This clone was counted between two and nine times. The chain couples TRBV4-3 to TRBJ2-5; D is unresolved. With the DNA end fitting TRBJ2-7 better, the J assignment may be wrong. The CDR3 totals 13 residues. Per germline, CDR1 LGHNA and CDR2 YSLEER. The CDR3 loop is CASSQELLREQYF. The CDR3, as DNA: TGCGCCAGCAGCCAAGAGTTGCTTCGCGAGCAGTACTTC.

J is TRBJ2-3 and V is TRBV6-5; D possibly corresponds to TRBD2 (6 bases). This CDR3 is built from 13 residues. CDR1 is MNHEY and CDR2 is SVGAGI in the germline V gene. The ends were cut back, 7 bases at V and 1 base at J, with 9 bases in the middle. CDR3: CASKASGTDTQYF. CDR3 nucleotides: TGTGCCAGCAAGGCTAGCGGCACAGATACGCAGTATTTT.

The gene calls are TRBV15 and TRBJ2-7, with D hard to call. Germline-derived CDR1 and CDR2 are LNHNV and YYDKDF (reference sequence). CDR3 length: 13 residues. The V gene lost 6 bases and the J gene lost 3 bases, with 12 bases spanning the gap. The CDR3 region is CATRTAGIYEQYF. In DNA form, the CDR3 reads TGTGCCACCAGAACGGCAGGAATCTACGAGCAGTACTTC. The complete variable domain, with remaining parts taken from reference TRBV15 and TRBJ2-7, reads DAMVIQNPRYQVTQFGKPVTLSCSQTLNHNVMYWYQQKSSQAPKLLFHYYDKDFNNEADTPDNFQSRRPNTSFCFLDIRSPGLGDTAMYLCATRTAGIYEQYFGPGTRLTVT.

The rearrangement joins TRBV29-1 to TRBJ1-1, with D possibly being TRBD1 (5 bases). The CDR3 runs to 13 residues. Germline assignment: CDR1 SQVTM and CDR2 ANQGSEA. V was cut by 2 bases and J by 4 bases, with 11 bases left in between. CDR3 region: CSVEPGVGTEAFF. The CDR3 bases are TGCAGCGTTGAACCGGGGGTTGGCACTGAAGCTTTCTTT.

This clone has just a few counts. J is TRBJ2-1 and V is TRBV5-4, with TRBD2 matching over 9 bases. With 4 bases clipped from V and 3 bases from J, the junction kept 8 bases outside the gene matches. The germline V gene encodes CDR1 SGHNT and CDR2 YYREEE (reference sequence). The length of the CDR3 is 16 residues. The CDR3 bases are TGTGCCAGCAGCAGCGCCCTAGCGGGGATCTACAATGAGCAGTTCTTC. Its protein product is CASSSALAGIYNEQFF.

This clone has a handful of counts. CDR3 protein: CASSLDRDGGYTF. In DNA form, the CDR3 reads TGTGCCAGCAGCTTAGACAGGGATGGCGGCTACACCTTC. The chain links TRBV7-9 to TRBJ1-2; maybe TRBD1 (6 bases). Germline CDR1 and CDR2: SEHNR and FQNEAQ (reference sequence). Trimming took 1 base from V and 8 from J, leaving 11 bases between them. The CDR3 consists of 13 residues.

V usage is TRBV30 and J usage is TRBJ1-1; D might be TRBD1 (5 bases). V dropped 3 bases and J dropped 3 bases, with 14 bases sitting between them. The CDR3 consists of 14 residues. Germline V CDR1 and CDR2: GTSNPN, SVGIG (reference sequence). The CDR3 region is CAWRRTPHDTEAFF. DNA for the CDR3: TGTGCCTGGAGACGGACACCCCACGACACTGAAGCTTTCTTT.

The chain is built from TRBV5-1 and TRBJ1-2; D remains ambiguous. CDR3 length equals 15 residues. Trimming removed 2 bases from V and 0 bases from J, with 11 bases in between. Germline-derived CDR1 and CDR2 are SGHRS and YFSETQ. The CDR3 here is CASSFEWISNYGYTF. For the CDR3, the DNA is TGCGCCAGCAGCTTCGAATGGATCTCTAACTATGGCTACACCTTC.